The rows below give T cell receptor beta chains drawn from one sample of a study of cytomegalovirus exposure and HLA in healthy donors. Only in-frame clones appear in the TCRdb table, and some are missing; sequencing was by immunoSEQ multiplex PCR. The sample includes about 160,000 clones, 75% to 90% of them seen just once. Material: PBMCs. The receptors here all came from a girl under 10 years old in good health and CMV-seropositive. The CDR3 runs from the conserved cysteine through the conserved F or W. Fields, in order: V gene, clone size, J gene, D gene, CDR3 DNA, CDR3 protein. A D gene is named only where the DNA matches it firmly. A clone size is listed for some rows: how often the clone was seen (once, few, many), or a class if it is expanded.

TRBV7-9,.,TRBJ1-2,.,TGTGCCAGCAGCGAGGCTGTCTATGGCTACACCTTC,CASSEAVYGYTF
TRBV19,.,TRBJ2-7,TRBD2,TGTGCCAGTAGTATTCGGACTAGCGGAACCTACGAGCAGTACTTC,CASSIRTSGTYEQYF
TRBV7-8,once,TRBJ2-7,.,TGTGCCAGCAGCTCCCAGCGGGCTCGGATGTACGAGCAGTACTTC,CASSSQRARMYEQYF
TRBV4-1,.,TRBJ1-4,TRBD1,TGCGCCAGCAAGTCGACAGGGGGTGAAAAACTGTTTTTT,CASKSTGGEKLFF
TRBV4-2,.,TRBJ1-1,TRBD1,TGTGCCAGCAGCCGAGGGACAGGGGATTGGGCTTTCTTT,CASSRGTGDWAFF
TRBV30,.,TRBJ1-1,.,TGTGCCTGGGGTGGAGGCACTGAAGCTTTCTTT,CAWGGGTEAFF
TRBV30,few,TRBJ2-1,TRBD2,TGTGCCTGGGGACTAGGGAATGAGCAGTTCTTC,CAWGLGNEQFF
TRBV10-3,.,TRBJ1-1,TRBD1,TGTGCCGTCAGGGGGACACCGAACACTGAAGCTTTCTTT,CAVRGTPNTEAFF
TRBV5-6,.,TRBJ1-1,.,TGTGCCAGCAGCTTGGGGGCCCTGAACACTGAAGCTTTCTTT,CASSLGALNTEAFF
TRBV5-6,.,TRBJ2-3,.,TGTGCCAGCAGCGAGGTAGGGGGTGGCACAGATACGCAGTATTTT,CASSEVGGGTDTQYF
TRBV4-1,once,TRBJ1-1,.,TGCGCCAGCAGCCAAGGTATGAGGTACCCCGAAGCTTTCTTT,CASSQGMRYPEAFF
TRBV28,.,TRBJ2-7,TRBD1,TGTGCCAGCAGTTTTCCAGGGGGACGATCCTACGAGCAGTACTTC,CASSFPGGRSYEQYF
TRBV6-1,.,TRBJ2-5,.,TGTGCCAGCAGCCAAAAAGAGACCCAGTACTTC,CASSQKETQYF
TRBV6-4,few,TRBJ2-3,.,TGTGCCAGCAGTGACGAGCCTGGCACAGATACGCAGTATTTT,CASSDEPGTDTQYF
TRBV12-5,.,TRBJ1-1,.,TGTGCTAGTGGTTTTACAGGCCTCACTGAAGCTTTCTTT,CASGFTGLTEAFF
TRBV5-1,.,TRBJ2-7,TRBD1,TGCGCCAGCAGCTACCGACAGGGGAGCTACGAGCAGTACTTC,CASSYRQGSYEQYF
TRBV7-2,.,TRBJ2-3,.,TGTGCCAGCAGCTCTAGCGCTAGCACAGATACGCAGTATTTT,CASSSSASTDTQYF